This TCR beta chain comes out of a study of cytomegalovirus exposure and HLA in healthy donors. The CDR3 runs to 14 residues. The germline V and J ends were trimmed by 5 bases and 3 bases, with 14 bases remaining between them. CDR1 is SEHNR and CDR2 is FQNEAQ in the germline V gene (reference sequence). Primers for the PCR totalled 60 Vbeta and 13 Jbeta. Sequencing was performed with immunoSEQ multiplex PCR; in TCRdb, only in-frame clones are kept and a portion is missing. The sample consists of around 190,000 clones, over 75% of them appearing once. Donors sampled were nominally healthy, though unrecorded immune exposures were likely.

This receptor was identified in a woman in her 50s in good health and CMV-seronegative. The sample taken for sequencing was PBMCs. This chain connects TRBV7-9 to TRBJ2-7; TRBD2 is a possible D gene (6 bases). The CDR3 nucleotides read TGTGCCAGCAGCCCCGGGGGAAGTATCTACGAGCAGTACTTC. Translation: CASSPGGSIYEQYF.